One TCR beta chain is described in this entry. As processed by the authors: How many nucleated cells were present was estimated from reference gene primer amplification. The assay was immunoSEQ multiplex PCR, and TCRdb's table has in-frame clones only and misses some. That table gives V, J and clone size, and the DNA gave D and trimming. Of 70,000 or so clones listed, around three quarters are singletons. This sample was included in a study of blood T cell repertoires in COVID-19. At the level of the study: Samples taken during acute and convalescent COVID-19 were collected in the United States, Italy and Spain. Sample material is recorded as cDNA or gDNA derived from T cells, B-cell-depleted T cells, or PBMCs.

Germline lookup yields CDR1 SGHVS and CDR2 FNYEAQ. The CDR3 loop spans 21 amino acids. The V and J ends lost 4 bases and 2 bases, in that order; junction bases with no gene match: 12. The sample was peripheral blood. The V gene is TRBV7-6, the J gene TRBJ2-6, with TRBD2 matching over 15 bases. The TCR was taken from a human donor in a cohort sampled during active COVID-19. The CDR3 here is CASSSGTSGRLGDPGANVLTF. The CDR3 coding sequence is TGTGCCAGCAGCTCCGGGACTAGCGGGAGGTTAGGAGATCCTGGGGCCAACGTCCTGACTTTC.